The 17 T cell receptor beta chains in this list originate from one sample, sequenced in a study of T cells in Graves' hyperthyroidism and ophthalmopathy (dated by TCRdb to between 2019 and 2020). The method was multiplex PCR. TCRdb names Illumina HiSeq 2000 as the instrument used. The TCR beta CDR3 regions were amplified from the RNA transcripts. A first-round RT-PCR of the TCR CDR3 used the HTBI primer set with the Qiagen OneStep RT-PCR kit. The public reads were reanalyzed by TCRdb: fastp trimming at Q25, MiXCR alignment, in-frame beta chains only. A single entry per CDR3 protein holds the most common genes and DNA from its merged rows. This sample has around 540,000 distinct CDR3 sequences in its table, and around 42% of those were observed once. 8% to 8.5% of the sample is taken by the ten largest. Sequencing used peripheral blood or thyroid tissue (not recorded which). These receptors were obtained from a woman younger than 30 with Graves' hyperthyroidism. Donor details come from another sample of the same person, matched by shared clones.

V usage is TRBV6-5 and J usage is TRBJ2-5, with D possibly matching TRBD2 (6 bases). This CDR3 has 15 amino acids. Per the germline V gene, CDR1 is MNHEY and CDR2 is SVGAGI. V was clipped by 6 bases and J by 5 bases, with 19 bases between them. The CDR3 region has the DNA TGTGCCAGCAGCCAGTTCTATGGAGGGATGGAGACCCAGTACTTC. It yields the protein CASSQFYGGMETQYF.

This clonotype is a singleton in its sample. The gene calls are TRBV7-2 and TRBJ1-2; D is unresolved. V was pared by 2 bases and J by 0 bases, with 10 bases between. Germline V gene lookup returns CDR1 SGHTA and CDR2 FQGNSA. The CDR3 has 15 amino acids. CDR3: CASSLTAIPNYGYTF. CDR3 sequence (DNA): TGTGCCAGCAGCTTAACAGCTATTCCTAACTATGGCTACACCTTC.

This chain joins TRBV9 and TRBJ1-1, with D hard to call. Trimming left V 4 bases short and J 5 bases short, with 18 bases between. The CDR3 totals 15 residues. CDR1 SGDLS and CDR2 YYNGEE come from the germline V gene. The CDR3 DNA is TGTGCCAGCAGCCCCCTGGCAGGCGAGGGAACTGAAGCTTTCTTT. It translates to CASSPLAGEGTEAFF.

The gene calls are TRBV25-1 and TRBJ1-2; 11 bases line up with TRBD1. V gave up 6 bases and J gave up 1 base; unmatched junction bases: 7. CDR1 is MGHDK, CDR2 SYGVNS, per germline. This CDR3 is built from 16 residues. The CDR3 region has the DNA TGTGCCAGCAGACAAGACGGGACAGGGGGTAACTATGGCTACACCTTC. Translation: CASRQDGTGGNYGYTF.

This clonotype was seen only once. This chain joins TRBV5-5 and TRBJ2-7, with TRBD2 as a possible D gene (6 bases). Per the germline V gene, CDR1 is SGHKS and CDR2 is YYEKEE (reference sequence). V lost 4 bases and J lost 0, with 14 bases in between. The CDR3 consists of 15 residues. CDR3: CASSRDSSASYEQYF. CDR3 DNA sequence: TGTGCCAGCAGCCGGGACTCTTCGGCCTCCTACGAGCAGTACTTC.

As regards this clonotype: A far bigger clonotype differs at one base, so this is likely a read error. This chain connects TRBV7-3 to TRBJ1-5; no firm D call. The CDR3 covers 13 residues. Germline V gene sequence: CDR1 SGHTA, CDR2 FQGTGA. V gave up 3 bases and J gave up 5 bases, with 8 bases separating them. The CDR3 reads CASSLGRHQPQHF. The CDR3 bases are TGTGCCAGCAGCTTGGGCAGGCATCAGCCCCAGCATTTT.

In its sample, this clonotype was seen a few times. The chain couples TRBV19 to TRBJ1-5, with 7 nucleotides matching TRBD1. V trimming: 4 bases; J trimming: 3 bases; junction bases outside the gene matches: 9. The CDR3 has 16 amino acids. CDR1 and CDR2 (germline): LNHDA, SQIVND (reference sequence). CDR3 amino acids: CASSRLRQGDNQPQHF. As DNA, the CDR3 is TGTGCCAGTAGTAGACTCCGACAGGGTGACAATCAGCCCCAGCATTTT.

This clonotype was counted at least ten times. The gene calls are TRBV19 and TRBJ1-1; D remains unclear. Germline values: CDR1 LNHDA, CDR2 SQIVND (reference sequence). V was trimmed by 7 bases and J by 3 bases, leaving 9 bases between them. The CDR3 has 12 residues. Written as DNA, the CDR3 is TGTGCCAGTATGCGAAGTGACACTGAAGCTTTCTTT. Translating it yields CASMRSDTEAFF.

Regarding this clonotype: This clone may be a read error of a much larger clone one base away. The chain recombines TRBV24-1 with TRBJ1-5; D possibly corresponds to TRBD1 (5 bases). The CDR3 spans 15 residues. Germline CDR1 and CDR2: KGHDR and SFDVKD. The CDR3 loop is CATSPGLRSNQLQHF. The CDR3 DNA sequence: TGTGCCACCAGCCCGGGACTCAGGAGCAATCAGCTCCAGCATTTT.

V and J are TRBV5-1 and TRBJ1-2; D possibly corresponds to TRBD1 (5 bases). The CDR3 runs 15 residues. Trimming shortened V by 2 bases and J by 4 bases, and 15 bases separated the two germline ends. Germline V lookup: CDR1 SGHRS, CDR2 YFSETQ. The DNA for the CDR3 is TGCGCCAGCAGCTTTTCTGGGACGGCTAGCTATGGCTACACCTTC. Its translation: CASSFSGTASYGYTF.

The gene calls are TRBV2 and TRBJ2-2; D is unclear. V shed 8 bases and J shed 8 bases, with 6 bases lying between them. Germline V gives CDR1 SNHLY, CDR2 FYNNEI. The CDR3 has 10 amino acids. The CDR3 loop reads CASAVGELFF. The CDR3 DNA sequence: TGTGCCAGCGCGGTAGGGGAGCTGTTTTTT.

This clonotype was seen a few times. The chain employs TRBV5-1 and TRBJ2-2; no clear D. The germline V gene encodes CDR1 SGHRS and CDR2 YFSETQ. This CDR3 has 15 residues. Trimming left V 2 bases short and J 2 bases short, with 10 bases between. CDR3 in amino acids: CASSFLGYNTGELFF. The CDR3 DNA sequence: TGCGCCAGCAGCTTCCTCGGTTATAACACCGGGGAGCTGTTTTTT.

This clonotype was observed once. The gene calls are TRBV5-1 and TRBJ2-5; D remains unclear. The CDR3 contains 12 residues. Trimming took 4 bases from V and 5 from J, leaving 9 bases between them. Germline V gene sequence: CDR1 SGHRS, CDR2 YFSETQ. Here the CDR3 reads CASSTPAETQYF. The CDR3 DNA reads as TGCGCCAGCAGCACCCCGGCGGAGACCCAGTACTTC. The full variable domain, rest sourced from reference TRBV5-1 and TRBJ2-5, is KAGVTQTPRYLIKTRGQQVTLSCSPISGHRSVSWYQQTPGQGLQFLFEYFSETQRNKGNFPGRFSGRQFSNSRSEMNVSTLELGDSALYLCASSTPAETQYFGPGTRLLVL.

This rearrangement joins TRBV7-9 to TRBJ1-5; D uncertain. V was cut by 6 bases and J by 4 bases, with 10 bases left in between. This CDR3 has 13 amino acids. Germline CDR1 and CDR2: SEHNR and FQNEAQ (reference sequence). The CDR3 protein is CASSYPGNQPQHF. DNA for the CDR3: TGTGCCAGCAGTTACCCCGGGAATCAGCCCCAGCATTTT.

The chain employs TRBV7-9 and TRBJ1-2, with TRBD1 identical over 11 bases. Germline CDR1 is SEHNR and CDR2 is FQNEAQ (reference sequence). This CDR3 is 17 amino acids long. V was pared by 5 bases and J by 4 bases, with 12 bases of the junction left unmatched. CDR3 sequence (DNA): TGTGCCAGCAGCCATCGGACAGGGGGCGCGAATAGCTATGGCTACACCTTC. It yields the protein CASSHRTGGANSYGYTF.

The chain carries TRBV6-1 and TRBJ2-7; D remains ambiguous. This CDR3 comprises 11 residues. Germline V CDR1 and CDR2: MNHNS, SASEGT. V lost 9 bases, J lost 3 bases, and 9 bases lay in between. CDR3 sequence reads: CASGPFYEQYF. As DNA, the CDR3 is TGTGCCAGTGGACCATTCTACGAGCAGTACTTC.

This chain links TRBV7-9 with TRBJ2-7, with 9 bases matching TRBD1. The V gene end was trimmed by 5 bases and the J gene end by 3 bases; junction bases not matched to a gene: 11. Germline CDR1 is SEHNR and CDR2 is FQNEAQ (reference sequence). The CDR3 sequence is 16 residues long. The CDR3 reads CASSQDVGTGNYEQYF. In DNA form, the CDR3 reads TGTGCCAGCAGCCAAGATGTGGGGACAGGGAACTACGAGCAGTACTTC.